This entry concerns a single T cell receptor beta chain. What antigen it recognizes has not been identified. It has no much larger one-base neighbor in the sample; base qualities were not kept. This record comes from a study of cytomegalovirus exposure and HLA in healthy donors (dated by TCRdb to about 2017). Context from the whole study: An earlier analysis of approximately 550 of the donors reported about 250 Gb of sequence data and some 120 million unique TCR beta sequences from 150 million to 200 million T cells. An early release covering approximately 600 HLA-typed donors comprised 250 to 350 gigabases of sequencing data and 85 million or so unique TCR sequences. Of the roughly 390 genotyped donors, 81% were placed in the genetic ancestry cluster associated with self-reported Caucasian donors. The study aimed to test whether signatures of past pathogen exposure could be identified by cataloging public T cell receptors. The study profiled the T cell repertoires of under 700 subjects by immunosequencing and related them to cytomegalovirus serostatus. In addition to the first cohort of approximately 650 subjects, a separate validation cohort of around 110 different subjects was used. High-throughput TCR immunosequencing, statistical association of individual TCRs with disease status, and machine learning were combined to predict cytomegalovirus infection status. To study patterns of TCR occurrence, a later analysis re-analyzed previously published TCR beta repertoires from several hundred donors and added high-resolution HLA genotyping. The later analysis used no new phenotypic data to find candidate immune exposures, relying instead on TCR beta sequences and their occurrence across donors. In an earlier analysis of roughly 540 of the donors, high-throughput TCR beta sequencing was used to judge whether each TCR beta V gene segment behaved as functional or pseudogenic. Alongside the repertoire data, information on donor age, sex, ethnicity and CMV serostatus was compiled. Genome-wide SNP genotypes for about 55% of the roughly 670 donors were used in a later genetic analysis, which treated that subset as a discovery cohort. All discovery cohort repertoires had been generated using a single sequencing platform. HLA typing covered class I and class II loci at four-digit resolution. Typing coverage differed by locus: A, B, C, DRB1 and DQB1 were typed in about 629-640 donors, DQA1 in about 500, DPA1 in roughly 590, and DPB1 in about 450. About five DR-DQ haplotypes were treated as single units for association and clustering because of strong linkage in the cohort. Across about 370 genotyped donors of the cohort, an average of about 240,000 unique TCR beta nucleotide sequences per donor were sequenced, and approximately 17% of those sequences were non-productive. Study-level results and caveats: Cytomegalovirus status was reported to be diagnosed by the classifier with high specificity and sensitivity in both the original and validation cohorts. In a later analysis, the rate of TCR association differed among HLA loci, with DRB1 alleles having the most associated TCRs and HLA-C alleles having the fewest. According to a later genetic analysis, donors in an Asian-associated ancestry cluster had fewer N-insertions in productive TCRs than the approximately 690-donor mean. Most TCR sequences were seen in very few donors, while some public TCRs were found in many individuals. Presence/absence analyses assumed roughly uniform sequencing depth across donors, an assumption that may not hold. In vitro tests confirmed that a few of the cytomegalovirus-associated TCR beta chains recognize cytomegalovirus antigens. In a later analysis, more than 15,000 TCR beta sequences were associated with specific HLA alleles at a false discovery rate of 0.05. According to a later analysis, parvovirus B19, influenza, CMV and Epstein-Barr virus appeared linked to several top co-occurrence clusters. According to the authors, the approach could potentially be generalized to other disease states and immunological phenotypes. A total of 150 or so TCR beta chains were listed by the study as associated with cytomegalovirus. A further reported finding was that TCR beta sequences accurately predicted the HLA-A and HLA-B alleles for most subjects in the first cohort. Because HLA typing was unavailable for some donors at each locus, only the typed subset was used in association tests. A later genetic analysis associated a missense DCLRE1C variant with V-gene and J-gene trimming of TCR beta chains, and an independent cohort replicated the association. In an earlier analysis of some 500 of the donors, most TCR beta V segments appeared in productive rearrangements about 90% or about 30% of the time, broadly matching IMGT annotations. The only immune exposure information available for the cohort was CMV serostatus. In a later analysis, most CMV-associated TCR beta chains were found to appear HLA-restricted, with HLA associations seemingly driven largely by CMV exposure. Because counts were too low, roughly 17 rarely observed V segments, including chromosome 9 orphons, were left out of the earlier analysis of 500 to 650 of the donors. The cohort was sequenced for TCR beta chains only, and without alpha or paired-chain data the features that could be detected were limited. Correlated functional status among segregating V segments might reflect linkage disequilibrium, but an unknown experimental factor could not be ruled out. Assigning TCR associations to individual alleles was difficult when HLA alleles, especially DR and DQ, strongly co-occurred. A cluster of highly shared sequence variants was judged likely to represent a technical artifact of the sequencing pipeline. Because the 87-base-pair reads could not distinguish some IMGT-functional V segments, including TRBV6-2 and TRBV6-3, those segments were excluded. Compared with equally common non-associated chains, HLA-associated TCR beta chains in a later analysis were more clonally expanded and had lower generation probabilities.

The cohort was made up of about 670 healthy bone marrow donors. All cohort members were sampled while nominally healthy, although unrecorded immune exposures were likely present. The donor tested CMV seropositive, placing the donor among the 289 seropositive members of the cohort. Every donor gave a peripheral blood sample, and the peripheral blood mononuclear cells from that sample were used for TCR beta sequencing. Genomic DNA extraction from the blood cell samples was performed with the Qiagen DNeasy Blood Extraction Kit. To prepare the library, the immunoSEQ multiplex PCR assay was applied. The multiplex PCR relied on a mix of 60 forward primers for TCR Vbeta segments and 13 reverse primers for TCR Jbeta segments. Amplification of the CDR3 region of rearranged TCR beta genes was performed with a multiplex PCR assay on genomic DNA. On the Illumina HiSeq System, the amplified TCR beta libraries were sequenced as 87-base-pair reads. In the source study's methods: A later analysis counted 75 million to 100 million unique TCR beta chains across the 650 to 800 repertoires, and around 12 million of these chains were shared by at least two donors. To remove PCR and sequencing errors, raw reads were error-corrected and collapsed into unique sequences using a nearest-neighbor algorithm that merged closely related sequences. V, D and J gene segments were assigned by aligning CDR3 sequences to IMGT reference sequences. For a sequence to be retained, a match of at least six nucleotides was required to both a V gene segment and a J gene segment. A rearrangement counted as productive if the CDR3 had no stop codons and remained in frame with V and J, and every other rearrangement counted as non-productive. Following IMGT convention, CDR3 was defined as the stretch from the second conserved V-encoded cysteine up to the conserved J-encoded phenylalanine. In an earlier analysis of some 550 of the donors, sequences lacking an unambiguous match to a single V gene segment were excluded. An earlier analysis of 587 of the donors classified V segments as functional when productive rearrangements were above 56.7% and as segregating when the standard deviation between donors was above 5%. A statistical classification framework was built to diagnose cytomegalovirus status from the catalog of TCR beta chain sequences. In a later analysis, V and J genes were assigned by comparing TCR nucleotide sequences against IMGT/GENE-DB human TR gene sequences. The TCRdist pipeline was used in a later analysis to assign CDR3 sequences and most-parsimonious VDJ recombination scenarios. In a later analysis, every TCR beta chain was defined by the combination of its CDR3 amino acid sequence and its V-gene family, and reads without a unique V-gene family were dropped. In a later analysis, 500 to 650 highly shared, low-generation-probability nucleotide sequences were removed to address suspected cross-contamination and a sequencing artifact. In a later analysis, a clonal expansion index was calculated for each public chain from normalized within-repertoire ranks of inferred template counts. In a later analysis, generation probabilities were computed with a VDJ recombination model fitted to out-of-frame rearrangements, and the resulting probabilities were checked against IGoR. In a later analysis, hypergeometric tests were used to score TCR-TCR, TCR-HLA and TCR-CMV co-occurrence, with a repertoire-size bias correction applied to TCR pairs. To estimate false discovery rates, a later analysis permuted the HLA or CMV assignments 20 times. In a later analysis, co-occurring TCRs were grouped with DBSCAN, and TCRdist sequence similarity was added when clustering was performed within HLA-allele-positive subsets. For co-occurrence clustering, repertoires with fewer than 30,000 or more than 120,000 public chains were excluded, along with four or five repertoires with anomalous nucleotide sharing. Here the immuneACCESS table is served through TCRdb, limited to in-frame sequences with V and J called. Missing clones are a known gap in these copies; in checked studies unresolved V genes cover under half, and the rest lacks a known reason. D and trimming come from the DNA, and the V and J calls and clone size come from that table. The sample contains approximately 93,000 clones, roughly 67% of them found a single time. Together, the top ten hold 5.5% to 6.5% of the sample.

Reading from cysteine to phenylalanine, the CDR3 counts 18 amino acids. The read is trimmed to its CDR3 DNA, 54 bases read in frame from base 1. The sequence was collected from a boy aged 5-17 years in good health and CMV-seropositive. The sequenced sample consisted of PBMCs. The chain links TRBV21-1 with TRBJ1-5; TRBD1 is the table's D call, not checked against the DNA. TRBV21-1 is a recognized pseudogene. The sequenced DNA: TGTGCCAGCAGCCCCTGGGGGATGGACAGGCCCCCCAATCAGCCCCAGAATTTT. Translated, this gives CASSPWGMDRPPNQPQNF.